The following is a TCR beta chain sequence with its context. Here immunoSEQ multiplex PCR was the method, and the copy in TCRdb shows in-frame clones only, minus some. The table lists roughly 95,000 clones, about 80% of them singletons. Germline V lookup: CDR1 LNHDA, CDR2 SQIVND (reference sequence). The CDR3 is 12 amino acids. The trim removed 4 bases at V and 8 bases at J, leaving 1 base unmatched. The data derive from a study of blood T cell repertoires in COVID-19. Sequencing was done on a sample of peripheral blood. This chain links TRBV19 with TRBJ2-1, with 8 bases matching TRBD1. This clonotype was obtained from a human donor in a cohort sampled during active COVID-19. The CDR3 DNA reads TGTGCCAGTAGTAGACAGGGGTATGAGCAGTTCTTC. Protein product: CASSRQGYEQFF.